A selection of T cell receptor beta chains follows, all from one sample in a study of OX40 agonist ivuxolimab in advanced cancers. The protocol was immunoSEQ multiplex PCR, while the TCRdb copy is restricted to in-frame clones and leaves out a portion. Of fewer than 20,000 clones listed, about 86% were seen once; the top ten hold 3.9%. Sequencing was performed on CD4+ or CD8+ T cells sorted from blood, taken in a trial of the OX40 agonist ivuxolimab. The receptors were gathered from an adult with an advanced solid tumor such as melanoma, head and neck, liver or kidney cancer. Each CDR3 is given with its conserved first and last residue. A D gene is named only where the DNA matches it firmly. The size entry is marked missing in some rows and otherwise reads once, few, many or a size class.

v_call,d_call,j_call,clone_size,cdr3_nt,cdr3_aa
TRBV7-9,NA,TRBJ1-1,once,TGTGCCAGCAGCCCCGGGACTTCTGACACTGAAGCTTTCTTT,CASSPGTSDTEAFF
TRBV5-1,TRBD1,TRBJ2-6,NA,TGCGCCAGCAGCTCTTGGGGGACAGGGGGTTCTGGGGCCAACGTCCTGACTTTC,CASSSWGTGGSGANVLTF
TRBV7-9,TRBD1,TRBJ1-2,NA,TGTGCCAGCAGCCCTGCCGCTGGGACAGGGGGGAAGTGGAATGGCTACACCTTC,CASSPAAGTGGKWNGYTF
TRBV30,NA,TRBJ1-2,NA,TGTGCCTGGAGTAGAAGTTCGGGGGGCGCAGGCTACACCTTC,CAWSRSSGGAGYTF
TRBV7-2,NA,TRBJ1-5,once,TGTGCCAGCAGCTCCGGAAACAGGGTGGGACAGCCCCAGCATTTT,CASSSGNRVGQPQHF
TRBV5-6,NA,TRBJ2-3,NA,TGTGCCAGCAGCTCGGGGATACTCACAGATACGCAGTATTTT,CASSSGILTDTQYF
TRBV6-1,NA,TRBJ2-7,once,TGTGCCAGCAGTGAAGTGGTACTAGTCTCCTACGAGCAGTACTTC,CASSEVVLVSYEQYF
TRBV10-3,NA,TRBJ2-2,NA,TGTGCCACCTATAGCGGGAACACCGGGGAGCTGTTTTTT,CATYSGNTGELFF
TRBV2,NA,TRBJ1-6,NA,TGTGCCAGCAGGGCACCTTATAATTCACCCCTCCACTTT,CASRAPYNSPLHF
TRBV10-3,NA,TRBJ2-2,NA,TGTGCGCATAGCGAGCGTACGAACACCGGGGAGCTGTTTTTT,CAHSERTNTGELFF
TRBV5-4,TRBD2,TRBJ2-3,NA,TGTGCCAGCAGCTGGTCACTTAGCGGGAGTGGTACAGATACGCAGTATTTT,CASSWSLSGSGTDTQYF
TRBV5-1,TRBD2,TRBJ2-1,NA,TGCGCCAGCAGCGAACTAGCGGGAGACTACAATGAGCAGTTCTTC,CASSELAGDYNEQFF
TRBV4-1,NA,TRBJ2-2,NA,TGCGCCAGCAGCCAAGTTTTGGTATCCGGGGAGCTGTTTTTT,CASSQVLVSGELFF
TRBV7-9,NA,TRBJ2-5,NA,TGTGCCAGCAGCTTAAGAACAGGGATTGGAGAGACCCAGTACTTC,CASSLRTGIGETQYF
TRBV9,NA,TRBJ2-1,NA,TGTGCCAGCAGCGTAGGGGGTATAGCTGGATACAATGAGCAGTTCTTC,CASSVGGIAGYNEQFF
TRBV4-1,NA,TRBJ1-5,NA,TGCGCCAGCAGCCAAGGTGAAAGCAATCAGCCCCAGCATTTT,CASSQGESNQPQHF
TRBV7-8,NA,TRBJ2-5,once,TGTGCCAGCAGCTTAGACGGGTCCGGAGAGACCCAGTACTTC,CASSLDGSGETQYF
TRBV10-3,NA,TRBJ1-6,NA,TGTGCCATCAGTGAGTCGATCGGGCGGGATAATTCACCCCTCCACTTT,CAISESIGRDNSPLHF
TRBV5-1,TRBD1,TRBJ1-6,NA,TGCGCCAGCAGCCCGGACAGGGGGAATTCACCCCTCCACTTT,CASSPDRGNSPLHF
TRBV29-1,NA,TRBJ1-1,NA,TGCAGCGTTGACGGGCAGGGAGGCACTGAAGCTTTCTTT,CSVDGQGGTEAFF
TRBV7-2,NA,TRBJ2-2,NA,TGTGCCAGCAGCCCAGGGGGAGGAGGCACCGGGGAGCTGTTTTTT,CASSPGGGGTGELFF
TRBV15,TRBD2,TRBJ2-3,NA,TGTGCCACCAGCGCCTTGGCGGGAGGGCCCACAGATACGCAGTATTTT,CATSALAGGPTDTQYF
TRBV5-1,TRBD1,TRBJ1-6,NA,TGCGCCAGCAGCTCGGACAGGAATTCACCCCTCCACTTT,CASSSDRNSPLHF
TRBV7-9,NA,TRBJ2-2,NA,TGTGCCAGCAGCTGGGGACGGGGCACCGGGGAGCTGTTTTTT,CASSWGRGTGELFF
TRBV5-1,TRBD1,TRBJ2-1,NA,TGCGCCAGCAGCCGCGGACAGGGCAGGGATGAGCAGTTCTTC,CASSRGQGRDEQFF
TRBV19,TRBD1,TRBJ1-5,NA,TGTGCCAGTAGAACAGGACAGGGGAGTGGACAGCCCCAGCATTTT,CASRTGQGSGQPQHF
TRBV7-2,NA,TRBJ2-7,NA,TGTGCCAGCAGCCCCGGCCCTAGCTACGAGCAGTACTTC,CASSPGPSYEQYF
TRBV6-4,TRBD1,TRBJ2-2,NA,TGTGCCAGCAGTGTAACAGGGGACCCGAACACCGGGGAGCTGTTTTTT,CASSVTGDPNTGELFF
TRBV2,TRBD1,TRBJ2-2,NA,TGTGCCAGTTGGTCGGGACAGGGGAACACCGGGGAGCTGTTTTTT,CASWSGQGNTGELFF
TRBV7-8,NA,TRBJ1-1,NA,TGTGCCAGCAGCTTAAAAGGGGCTGAAGCTTTCTTT,CASSLKGAEAFF
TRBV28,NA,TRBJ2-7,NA,TGTGCCAGCAGTTTAGGGGGTAGCTACGAGCAGTACTTC,CASSLGGSYEQYF
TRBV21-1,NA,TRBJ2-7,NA,TGTGCCAGCAGCAAAGGGGGCCCGCAGACCTACGAGCAGTACTTC,CASSKGGPQTYEQYF
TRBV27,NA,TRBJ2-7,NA,TGTGCCAGCAGTTTGGCCTCGGGACTGCCCTACGAGCAGTACTTC,CASSLASGLPYEQYF
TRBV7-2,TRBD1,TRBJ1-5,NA,TGTGCCAGCAGCCAAAGCGGACAGGGCGTAGATAGCAATCAGCCCCAGCATTTT,CASSQSGQGVDSNQPQHF
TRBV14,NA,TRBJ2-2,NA,TGTGCCAGCAGCCAAGTTCCCACCGGGGAGCTGTTTTTT,CASSQVPTGELFF
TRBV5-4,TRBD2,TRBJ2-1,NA,TGTGCCAGCAGCTTGTCGGGCGGGAGCTACAATGAGCAGTTCTTC,CASSLSGGSYNEQFF
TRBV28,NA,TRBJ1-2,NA,TGTGCCAGCAGTTTCCTGGGAGTGGGAGGCTACACCTTC,CASSFLGVGGYTF
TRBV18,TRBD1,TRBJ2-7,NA,TGTGCCAGCTCACAAGGGACAGTAGCTCGCGAGCAGTACTTC,CASSQGTVAREQYF
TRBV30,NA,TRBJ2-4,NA,TGTGCCTGGAGTCCCCGATTAGCCAAAAACATTCAGTACTTC,CAWSPRLAKNIQYF
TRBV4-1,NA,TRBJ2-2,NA,TGCGCCAGCAGCCATGAGACTAGTCAACCCGGGGAGCTGTTTTTT,CASSHETSQPGELFF
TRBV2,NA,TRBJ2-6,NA,TGTGCCAGCAGTGAAGACACTGGGGCCAACGTCCTGACTTTC,CASSEDTGANVLTF
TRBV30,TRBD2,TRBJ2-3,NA,TGTGCCTGGAGTGTGATGGGGAGCGGGAGTTTCGATACGCAGTATTTT,CAWSVMGSGSFDTQYF
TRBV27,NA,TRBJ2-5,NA,TGTGCCAGCAGCCCCAGTATAGGTAATACGGGGAGCATTCGGGAGACCCAGTACTTC,CASSPSIGNTGSIRETQYF
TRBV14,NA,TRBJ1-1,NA,TGTGCCAGCAGCCAAAACGACCCTGGGGCTGAAGCTTTCTTT,CASSQNDPGAEAFF
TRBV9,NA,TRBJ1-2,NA,TGTGCCAGCAGCGTAGGATATGACAACTATGGCTACACCTTC,CASSVGYDNYGYTF
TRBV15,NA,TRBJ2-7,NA,TGTGCCACCAGGGGGATGGATACAGCGGCTGCCTACGAGCAGTACTTC,CATRGMDTAAAYEQYF
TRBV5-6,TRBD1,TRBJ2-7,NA,TGTGCCAGCAGCTGGTCCCGGGACAGGAATTCTTACGAGCAGTACTTC,CASSWSRDRNSYEQYF
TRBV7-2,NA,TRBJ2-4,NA,TGTGCCAGCAGCTTAGAGCAGGGAGTCAAAAACATTCAGTACTTC,CASSLEQGVKNIQYF
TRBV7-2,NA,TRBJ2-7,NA,TGTGCCAGCAGCCTAAGCGTGGTACTTCCCTACGAGCAGTACTTC,CASSLSVVLPYEQYF
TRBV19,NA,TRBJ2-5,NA,TGTGCCAGTAGTATGTGGGGGAGAGAGACCCAGTACTTC,CASSMWGRETQYF
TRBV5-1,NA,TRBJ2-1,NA,TGCGCCAGCAGCCAAGGGGGTGTCACGCACAATGAGCAGTTCTTC,CASSQGGVTHNEQFF
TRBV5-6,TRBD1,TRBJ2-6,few,TGTGCCAGCAGCTTCCGACAGGGCCTCAACGTCCTGACTTTC,CASSFRQGLNVLTF
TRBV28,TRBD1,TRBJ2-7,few,TGTGCCAGCAGTTCCGGGACAGGGGTGTACGAGCAGTACTTC,CASSSGTGVYEQYF
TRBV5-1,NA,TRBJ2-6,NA,TGCGCCAGCAGCTTGCCGGGACGGACCTCTGGGGCCAACGTCCTGACTTTC,CASSLPGRTSGANVLTF
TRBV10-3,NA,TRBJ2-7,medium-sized,TGTGCCTCCGTTTCCGGGGAGACTTCCTACGAGCAGTACTTC,CASVSGETSYEQYF
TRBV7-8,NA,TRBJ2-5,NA,TGTGCCAGCAGCTTAGGAGCGGAAGAGACCCAGTACTTC,CASSLGAEETQYF
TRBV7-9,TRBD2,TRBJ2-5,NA,TGTGCCAGCTTGGGACTAGCGGGAGGTAGGAGCGAGACCCAGTACTTC,CASLGLAGGRSETQYF
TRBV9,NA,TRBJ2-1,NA,TGTGCCAGCAGCGTAGGGCCCCAGCGGGATGAGCAGTTCTTC,CASSVGPQRDEQFF